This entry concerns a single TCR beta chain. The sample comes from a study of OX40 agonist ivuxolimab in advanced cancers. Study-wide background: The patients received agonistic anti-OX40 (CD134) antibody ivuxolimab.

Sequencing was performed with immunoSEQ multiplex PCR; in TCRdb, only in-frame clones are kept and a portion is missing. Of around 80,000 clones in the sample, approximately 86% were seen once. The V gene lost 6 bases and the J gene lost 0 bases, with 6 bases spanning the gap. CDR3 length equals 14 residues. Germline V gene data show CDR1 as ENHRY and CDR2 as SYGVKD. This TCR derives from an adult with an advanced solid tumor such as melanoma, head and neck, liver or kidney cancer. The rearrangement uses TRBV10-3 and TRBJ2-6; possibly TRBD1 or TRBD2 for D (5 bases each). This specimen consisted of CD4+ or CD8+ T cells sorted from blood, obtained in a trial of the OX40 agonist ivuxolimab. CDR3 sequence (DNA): TGTGCCATCAGGGGGACCTCTGGGGCCAACGTCCTGACTTTC. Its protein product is CAIRGTSGANVLTF.